The 19 T cell receptor beta chains presented below share a single source sample, sequenced in a study of shared clonotypes between healthy human individuals. The protocol was immunoSEQ multiplex PCR, while the TCRdb copy is restricted to in-frame clones and leaves out a portion. Among approximately 2.1 million clones, 85% to 95% were seen once, and the ten largest hold about 0.37%. The sample was naive CD4+ T cells from PBMCs. Specified subset: CD45RA+ positively selected. These receptor sequences come from a man younger than 35 in good health. Some clones in this sample may be carry-over from other donors' samples.

The chain links TRBV10-3 to TRBJ2-1; 7 positions match TRBD2. Germline CDR1 is ENHRY and CDR2 is SYGVKD. The V and J ends lost 4 bases and 8 bases, in that order; junction bases with no gene match: 11. There are 15 residues in the CDR3. The CDR3 region has the DNA TGTGCCATCAGTGTAGGGCGGGAGCCATCCGATGAGCAGTTCTTC. Translated, it gives CAISVGREPSDEQFF.

The gene calls are TRBV10-3 and TRBJ2-7, with no clear D. This CDR3 is 13 amino acids long. V was cut by 4 bases and J by 5 bases, with 12 bases left in between. Germline CDR1 reads ENHRY; CDR2 reads SYGVKD. CDR3 sequence (DNA): TGTGCCATCAGTGCAGGTTATGGGGACGAGCAGTACTTC. Translating it yields CAISAGYGDEQYF.

The chain carries TRBV2 and TRBJ1-2, with D perhaps TRBD1 (5 bases). Per germline, CDR1 SNHLY and CDR2 FYNNEI. The CDR3 is 11 amino acids. V gave up 6 bases and J gave up 6 bases, with 8 bases separating them. CDR3 sequence (DNA): TGTGCCAGCAGAATAGGGGATGGCTACACCTTC. Protein: CASRIGDGYTF.

In nucleotides, the CDR3 is TGTGCCAGCTCTACAGGACTAGCGGGAGAGTACAATGAGCAGTTCTTC. It is translated as CASSTGLAGEYNEQFF. The rearrangement joins TRBV18 to TRBJ2-1; TRBD2 agrees at 13 bases. The CDR3 spans 16 residues. The V and J ends lost 6 bases and 4 bases, in that order; junction bases with no gene match: 6. The germline V gene has CDR1 KGHSH and CDR2 LQKENI.

V and J are TRBV5-1 and TRBJ2-1; the D is unclear. CDR1 SGHRS and CDR2 YFSETQ come from the germline V gene. The CDR3 is 15 residues long. Between the trimmed V and J ends, which lost 0 bases and 4 bases, there was a span of 11 bases. CDR3 amino acids: CASSLVANPYNEQFF. The DNA for the CDR3 is TGCGCCAGCAGCTTGGTTGCCAATCCTTACAATGAGCAGTTCTTC.

The gene calls are TRBV12-5 and TRBJ2-7, with 13 bases aligning to TRBD2. The germline gives CDR1 LGHNT, CDR2 FRNRAP. This CDR3 is 16 amino acids long. V was pared by 5 bases and J by 5 bases, with 9 bases of the junction left unmatched. CDR3 sequence (DNA): TGTGCTAGTGGTCTGGCACTAGCGGGAGGGGCCCACGAGCAGTACTTC. This gives the protein CASGLALAGGAHEQYF.

J is TRBJ2-1 and V is TRBV5-1, with D unclear. Germline V lookup: CDR1 SGHRS, CDR2 YFSETQ. The germline V and J ends were trimmed by 1 base and 2 bases, with 10 bases remaining between them. The CDR3 runs to 15 residues. DNA of the CDR3: TGCGCCAGCAGCTTGCAAGACCATGCCTACAATGAGCAGTTCTTC. Residues: CASSLQDHAYNEQFF.

The chain uses TRBV7-3 and TRBJ2-3; weak D call: TRBD1 (5 bases). Trimming removed 1 base from V and 4 bases from J, with 12 bases in between. The length of the CDR3 is 15 residues. Germline CDR1 and CDR2: SGHTA and FQGTGA. This CDR3 is CASSLIAGPPDTQYF. The DNA for the CDR3 is TGTGCCAGCAGCTTAATCGCAGGGCCCCCAGATACGCAGTATTTT.

The rearrangement links TRBV2 to TRBJ1-5; no firm D call. The CDR3 length is 12 residues. Germline V lookup: CDR1 SNHLY, CDR2 FYNNEI. V shed 1 base and J shed 4 bases, with 2 bases lying between them. The CDR3 DNA reads TGTGCCAGCAGTGAAGAGAATCAGCCCCAGCATTTT. This translates into CASSEENQPQHF.

The chain employs TRBV7-3 and TRBJ2-2, with 7 bases fitting TRBD2. CDR3 length equals 17 residues. CDR1 is SGHTA, CDR2 FQGTGA, per germline. V trimming: 0 bases; J trimming: 6 bases; junction bases outside the gene matches: 10. The CDR3 reads CASSLTRLAGSPGELFF. CDR3 DNA: TGTGCCAGCAGCTTAACTCGACTAGCCGGGAGCCCCGGGGAGCTGTTTTTT.

V is TRBV2 and J is TRBJ2-1, with 8 positions matching TRBD2. V lost 6 bases and J lost 5; bases outside the gene matches: 15. The CDR3 runs 17 residues. Germline CDR1 and CDR2: SNHLY and FYNNEI. CDR3 DNA sequence: TGTGCCAGCAGGCGGCCCCCAGCGGGAGTTTCCCACAATGAGCAGTTCTTC. Translated: CASRRPPAGVSHNEQFF. The full variable domain, in which reference TRBV2 and TRBJ2-1 provide the parts outside the CDR3, is EPEVTQTPSHQVTQMGQEVILRCVPISNHLYFYWYRQILGQKVEFLVSFYNNEISEKSEIFDDQFSVERPDGSNFTLKIRSTKLEDSAMYFCASRRPPAGVSHNEQFFGPGTRLTVL.

The chain joins TRBV7-8 to TRBJ2-1; D possibly corresponds to TRBD1 (5 bases). The length of the CDR3 is 15 residues. Germline V lookup: CDR1 SGHVS, CDR2 FQNEAQ. Trimming shortened V by 4 bases and J by 4 bases, and 14 bases separated the two germline ends. The CDR3 DNA is TGTGCCAGCAGCTCAGCAGGGAACCAATACAATGAGCAGTTCTTC. This codes for CASSSAGNQYNEQFF.

This clone was detected only a few times. This sample also contains other DNA sequences that code for the same CDR3. The rearrangement links TRBV5-1 to TRBJ1-1, with unresolved D. Per the germline V gene, CDR1 is SGHRS and CDR2 is YFSETQ. Trimming took 0 bases from V and 1 from J, leaving 10 bases between them. CDR3 size: 15 residues. The CDR3 DNA sequence: TGCGCCAGCAGCTTGGTGGGCAGGCCGAACACTGAAGCTTTCTTT. Residues: CASSLVGRPNTEAFF. Variable domain in full (rest from reference TRBV5-1 and TRBJ1-1): KAGVTQTPRYLIKTRGQQVTLSCSPISGHRSVSWYQQTPGQGLQFLFEYFSETQRNKGNFPGRFSGRQFSNSRSEMNVSTLELGDSALYLCASSLVGRPNTEAFFGQGTRLTVV.

Details on this clone: Other DNA sequences from this sample encode an identical CDR3 as well. The chain combines TRBV11-3 with TRBJ2-5, with D unresolved. CDR1 SGHNT and CDR2 YENEEA come from the germline V gene. Trimming left V 3 bases short and J 4 bases short, with 9 bases between. The CDR3 is 13 residues long. The CDR3 loop is CASSLGGSETQYF. The DNA of the CDR3 is TGTGCCAGCAGCTTGGGTGGGTCAGAGACCCAGTACTTC.

The chain combines TRBV4-1 with TRBJ2-6; 8 bases align to TRBD1. CDR1 MGHRA and CDR2 YSYEKL come from the germline V gene. CDR3 length: 21 residues. The V gene end was trimmed by 0 bases and the J gene end by 0 bases; junction bases not matched to a gene: 13. The CDR3 protein is CASSQDYGWDRLPSGANVLTF. The CDR3 nucleotides read TGCGCCAGCAGCCAAGATTATGGTTGGGACAGGTTGCCCTCTGGGGCCAACGTCCTGACTTTC.

The rearrangement uses TRBV28 and TRBJ1-1; D is unresolved. Germline CDR1 reads MDHEN; CDR2 reads SYDVKM. V was clipped by 4 bases and J by 0 bases, with 12 bases between them. The CDR3 is 15 amino acids. This chain's CDR3 is CASSYWRRMNTEAFF. CDR3 nucleotide sequence: TGTGCCAGCAGTTACTGGAGGAGGATGAACACTGAAGCTTTCTTT.

This clone was observed once. The chain uses TRBV5-6 and TRBJ2-3; D gene ambiguous. The V gene's germline CDR1 is SGHDT and CDR2 YYEEEE. This CDR3 spans 14 amino acids. V was clipped by 0 bases and J by 6 bases, with 11 bases between them. The CDR3: CASSLDRFGDTQYF. The DNA of the CDR3 is TGTGCCAGCAGCTTGGACCGGTTCGGGGATACGCAGTATTTT. Full variable domain (remainder filled in from reference TRBV5-6 and TRBJ2-3): DAGVTQSPTHLIKTRGQQVTLRCSPKSGHDTVSWYQQALGQGPQFIFQYYEEEERQRGNFPDRFSGHQFPNYSSELNVNALLLGDSALYLCASSLDRFGDTQYFGPGTRLTVL.

The CDR3 loop is CASSSGWAAQETQYF. CDR3 nucleotide sequence: TGTGCCAGCAGTTCAGGTTGGGCAGCACAAGAGACCCAGTACTTC. The rearrangement links TRBV28 to TRBJ2-5; D uncertain. V was pared by 4 bases and J by 2 bases, with 14 bases between. Germline lookup yields CDR1 MDHEN and CDR2 SYDVKM. The CDR3 runs to 15 residues.

This rearrangement joins TRBV7-2 to TRBJ2-1; the D gene is possibly TRBD1 (5 bases). Trimming shortened V by 4 bases and J by 6 bases, and 28 bases separated the two germline ends. The CDR3 runs 19 residues. Germline assignment: CDR1 SGHTA and CDR2 FQGNSA. CDR3 DNA sequence: TGTGCCAGCAGCTCCAGGTGGGGCGGAACGGGTGTTTTCCCCAATGAGCAGTTCTTC. Translated, it gives CASSSRWGGTGVFPNEQFF.